Listed below are T cell receptor beta chains from one sample, sequenced in a study of blood T cell repertoires in COVID-19. Using immunoSEQ multiplex PCR, the repertoire was profiled, and TCRdb retains in-frame clones only, with some absent. The table lists 300,000 to 400,000 clones, approximately 88% of them singletons. The sample taken for sequencing was peripheral blood. The source is a man aged 30 to 39 with COVID-19, enrolled during active disease. Both conserved end residues are part of each CDR3. A D gene is named only where the DNA matches it firmly. Clone sizes are given selectively: once, few, many, or a class where the clone is expanded.

.	.	TRBV5-1	TRBJ2-3	CASSLGTPQDTQYF	TGCGCCAGCAGCTTGGGGACACCGCAAGATACGCAGTATTTT
.	.	TRBV19	TRBJ2-1	CASRKDSTYNEQFF	TGTGCCAGTAGGAAGGACAGCACCTACAATGAGCAGTTCTTC
TRBD2	.	TRBV5-4	TRBJ2-3	CASSFLLAGISTDTQYF	TGTGCCAGCAGCTTCTTGCTAGCGGGGATTAGCACAGATACGCAGTATTTT
.	.	TRBV4-3	TRBJ2-7	CASSPHTRNYEQYF	TGCGCCAGCAGCCCTCACACGCGGAACTACGAGCAGTACTTC
.	.	TRBV4-2	TRBJ2-3	CASSQGLPTDTQYF	TGTGCCAGCAGCCAAGGACTCCCCACAGATACGCAGTATTTT
.	.	TRBV4-2	TRBJ2-2	CASSQDYFTGELFF	TGTGCCAGCAGCCAAGACTACTTCACCGGGGAGCTGTTTTTT
.	once	TRBV18	TRBJ1-5	CASSPSGARQGSQHF	TGTGCCAGCTCACCATCAGGGGCCCGGCAGGGGTCCCAGCATTTT
TRBD2	few	TRBV9	TRBJ2-7	CASSPSGTSGSYEQYF	TGTGCCAGCAGCCCCAGCGGGACTAGCGGGAGTTACGAGCAGTACTTC
.	.	TRBV7-6	TRBJ1-1	CASSISSGVGTEAFF	TGTGCCAGCAGCATTTCGTCGGGTGTGGGCACTGAAGCTTTCTTT
.	once	TRBV15	TRBJ1-1	CATSRGPTGLTEAFF	TGTGCCACCAGCAGAGGACCCACAGGGCTCACTGAAGCTTTCTTT
TRBD1	.	TRBV19	TRBJ1-3	CASSRTGPRTTGNTIYF	TGTGCCAGTAGTAGGACAGGGCCGAGAACAACTGGAAACACCATATATTTT
.	.	TRBV4-2	TRBJ1-2	CASSQGFGGLHYGYTF	TGTGCCAGCAGCCAAGGCTTTGGGGGACTGCACTATGGCTACACCTTC